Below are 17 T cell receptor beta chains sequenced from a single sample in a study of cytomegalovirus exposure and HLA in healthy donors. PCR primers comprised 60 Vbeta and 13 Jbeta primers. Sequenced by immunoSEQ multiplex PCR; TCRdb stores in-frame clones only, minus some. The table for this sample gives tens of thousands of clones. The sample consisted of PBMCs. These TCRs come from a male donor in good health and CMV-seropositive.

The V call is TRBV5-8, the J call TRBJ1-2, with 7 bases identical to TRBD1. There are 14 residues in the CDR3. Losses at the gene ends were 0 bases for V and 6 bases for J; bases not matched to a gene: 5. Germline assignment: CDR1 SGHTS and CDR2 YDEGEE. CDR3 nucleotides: TGTGCCAGCAGCTTGGTAGACAGGGCGCATGGCTACACCTTC. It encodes CASSLVDRAHGYTF. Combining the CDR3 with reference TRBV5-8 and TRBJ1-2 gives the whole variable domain EAGVTQSPTHLIKTRGQQATLRCSPISGHTSVYWYQQALGLGLQFLLWYDEGEERNRGNFPPRFSGRQFPNYSSELNVNALELEDSALYLCASSLVDRAHGYTFGSGTRLTVV.

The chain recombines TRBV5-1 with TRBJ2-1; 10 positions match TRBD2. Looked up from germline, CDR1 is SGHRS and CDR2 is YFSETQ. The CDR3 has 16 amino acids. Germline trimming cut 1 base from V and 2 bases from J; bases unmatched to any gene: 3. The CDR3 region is CASSLSAGGTYNEQFF. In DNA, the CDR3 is TGCGCCAGCAGCTTGTCAGCGGGAGGGACCTACAATGAGCAGTTCTTC.

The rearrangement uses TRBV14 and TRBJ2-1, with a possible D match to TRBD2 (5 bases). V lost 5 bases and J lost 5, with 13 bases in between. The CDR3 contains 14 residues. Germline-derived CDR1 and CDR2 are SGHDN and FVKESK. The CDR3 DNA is TGTGCCAGCAGCGAAACGGGAAGCGACAATGAGCAGTTCTTC. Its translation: CASSETGSDNEQFF.

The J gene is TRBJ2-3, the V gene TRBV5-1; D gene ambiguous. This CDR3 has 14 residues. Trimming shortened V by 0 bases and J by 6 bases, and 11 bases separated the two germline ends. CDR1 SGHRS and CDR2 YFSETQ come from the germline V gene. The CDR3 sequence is CASSLATGSDTQYF. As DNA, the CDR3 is TGCGCCAGCAGCTTGGCCACGGGTTCTGATACGCAGTATTTT.

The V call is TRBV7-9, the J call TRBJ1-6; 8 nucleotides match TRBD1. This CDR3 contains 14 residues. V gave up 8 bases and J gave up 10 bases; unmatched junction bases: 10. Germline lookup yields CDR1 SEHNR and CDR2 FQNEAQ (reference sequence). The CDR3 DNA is TGTGCCAGCGGCTCGACAGGGGAGGTGTCACCCCTCCACTTT. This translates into CASGSTGEVSPLHF. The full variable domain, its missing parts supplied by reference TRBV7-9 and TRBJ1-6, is DTGVSQNPRHKITKRGQNVTFRCDPISEHNRLYWYRQTLGQGPEFLTYFQNEAQLEKSRLLSDRFSAERPKGSFSTLEIQRTEQGDSAMYLCASGSTGEVSPLHFGNGTRLTVT.

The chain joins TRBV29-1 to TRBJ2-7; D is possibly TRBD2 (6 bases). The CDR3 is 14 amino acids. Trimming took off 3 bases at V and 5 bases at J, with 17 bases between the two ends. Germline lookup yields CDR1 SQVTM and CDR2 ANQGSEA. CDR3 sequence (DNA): TGCAGCGTTGAGGCTCCGGGACTGGCCCACGAGCAGTACTTC. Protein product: CSVEAPGLAHEQYF.

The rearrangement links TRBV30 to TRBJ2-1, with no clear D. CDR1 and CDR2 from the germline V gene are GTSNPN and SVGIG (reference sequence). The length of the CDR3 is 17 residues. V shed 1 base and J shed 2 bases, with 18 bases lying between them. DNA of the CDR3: TGTGCCTGGAGTGGCCTAGACGATTCTCTTACCTACAATGAGCAGTTCTTC. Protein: CAWSGLDDSLTYNEQFF.

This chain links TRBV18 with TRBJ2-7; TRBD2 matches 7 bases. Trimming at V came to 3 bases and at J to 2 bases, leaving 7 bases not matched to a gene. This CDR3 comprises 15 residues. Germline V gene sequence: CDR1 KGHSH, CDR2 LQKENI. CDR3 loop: CASSPGPGLPYEQYF. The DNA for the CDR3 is TGTGCCAGCTCACCGGGGCCGGGACTACCCTACGAGCAGTACTTC.

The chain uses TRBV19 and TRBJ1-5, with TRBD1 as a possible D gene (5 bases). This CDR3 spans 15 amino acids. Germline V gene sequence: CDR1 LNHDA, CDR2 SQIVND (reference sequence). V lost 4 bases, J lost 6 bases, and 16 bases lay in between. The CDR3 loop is CASSTSGGVGQPQHF. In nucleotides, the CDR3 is TGTGCCAGTAGTACCTCGGGAGGGGTTGGTCAGCCCCAGCATTTT.

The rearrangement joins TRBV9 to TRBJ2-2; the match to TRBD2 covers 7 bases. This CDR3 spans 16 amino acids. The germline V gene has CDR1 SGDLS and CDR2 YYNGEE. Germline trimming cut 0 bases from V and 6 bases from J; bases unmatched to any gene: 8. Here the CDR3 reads CASSVGTSDPSGELFF. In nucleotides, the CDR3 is TGTGCCAGCAGCGTAGGCACTAGCGATCCCTCCGGGGAGCTGTTTTTT.

The CDR3 sequence is CASSSTGGFGNQPQHF. The CDR3 DNA reads as TGTGCCAGCAGCTCCACAGGGGGTTTTGGCAATCAGCCCCAGCATTTT. The genes are TRBV7-9 and TRBJ1-5; 8 bases match TRBD1. CDR3 length equals 16 residues. J gave up 2 bases and V 4 bases, and 7 bases lay outside the gene matches. Per the germline V gene, CDR1 is SEHNR and CDR2 is FQNEAQ (reference sequence). Full variable domain (rest looked up from reference TRBV7-9 and TRBJ1-5): DTGVSQNPRHKITKRGQNVTFRCDPISEHNRLYWYRQTLGQGPEFLTYFQNEAQLEKSRLLSDRFSAERPKGSFSTLEIQRTEQGDSAMYLCASSSTGGFGNQPQHFGDGTRLSIL.

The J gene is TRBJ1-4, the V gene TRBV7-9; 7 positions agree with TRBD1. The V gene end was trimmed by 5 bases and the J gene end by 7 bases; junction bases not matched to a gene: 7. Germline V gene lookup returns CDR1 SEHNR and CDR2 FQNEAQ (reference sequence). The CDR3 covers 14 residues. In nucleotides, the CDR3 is TGTGCCAGCAGCGACAGGGTTGTCGGTGAAAAACTGTTTTTT. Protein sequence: CASSDRVVGEKLFF.

CDR3 sequence: CSGWGAAASGYTDTQYF. The CDR3 region has the DNA TGCAGCGGATGGGGGGCAGCGGCTAGCGGATACACAGATACGCAGTATTTT. The genes are TRBV29-1 and TRBJ2-3; D possibly corresponds to TRBD2 (7 bases). Deletions cut 7 bases from V and 2 bases from J, with 25 bases between. Germline V CDR1 and CDR2: SQVTM, ANQGSEA. The CDR3 spans 17 residues.

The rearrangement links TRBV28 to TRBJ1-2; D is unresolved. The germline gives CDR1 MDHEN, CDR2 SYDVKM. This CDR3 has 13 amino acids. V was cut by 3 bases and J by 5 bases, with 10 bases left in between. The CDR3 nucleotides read TGTGCCAGCAGTTTGGGTAGCACATATGGCTACACCTTC. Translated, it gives CASSLGSTYGYTF.

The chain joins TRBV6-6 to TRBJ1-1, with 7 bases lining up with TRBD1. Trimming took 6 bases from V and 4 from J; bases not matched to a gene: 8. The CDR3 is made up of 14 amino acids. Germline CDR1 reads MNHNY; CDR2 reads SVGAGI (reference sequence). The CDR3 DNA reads TGTGCCAGCAGGGAACAGGGGCGAGGCACTGAAGCTTTCTTT. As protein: CASREQGRGTEAFF.

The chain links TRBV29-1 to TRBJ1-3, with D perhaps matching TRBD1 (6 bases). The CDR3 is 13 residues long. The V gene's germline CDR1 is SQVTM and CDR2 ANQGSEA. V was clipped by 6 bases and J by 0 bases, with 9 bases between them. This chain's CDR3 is CSVVQGSGNTIYF. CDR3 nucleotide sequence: TGCAGCGTAGTACAGGGCTCTGGAAACACCATATATTTT.

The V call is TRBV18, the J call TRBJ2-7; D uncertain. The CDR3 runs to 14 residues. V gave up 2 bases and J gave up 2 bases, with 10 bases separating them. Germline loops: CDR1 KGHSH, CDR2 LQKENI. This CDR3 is CASSPVRNTYEQYF. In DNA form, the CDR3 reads TGTGCCAGCTCACCAGTGCGGAATACCTACGAGCAGTACTTC.